The 10 T cell receptor beta chains below come from one sample, sequenced in a study of blood T cell repertoires in COVID-19. Profiling relied on immunoSEQ multiplex PCR, and the TCRdb table lists in-frame clones only, not all of them. The repertoire holds 300,000 to 400,000 clones, with about nine tenths as singletons. The sample consisted of peripheral blood. All receptors derive from a man in his thirties or forties with COVID-19, enrolled during active disease.

The chain has TRBV6-5 and TRBJ1-1; D may be TRBD1 (5 bases). Germline V gene lookup returns CDR1 MNHEY and CDR2 SVGAGI. CDR3 size: 13 residues. The V and J ends lost 2 bases and 11 bases respectively, with 15 bases between them. CDR3 in amino acids: CASSYGWRDGAFF. CDR3 in DNA: TGTGCCAGCAGTTACGGATGGCGGGACGGTGCTTTCTTT.

This chain uses TRBV10-3 with TRBJ2-2; D remains unclear. The V gene lost 5 bases and the J gene lost 13 bases, with 14 bases spanning the gap. CDR3 length: 12 amino acids. CDR1 is ENHRY, CDR2 SYGVKD, per germline. The chain's CDR3 is CAISQTLNGLFF. In nucleotides, the CDR3 is TGTGCCATCAGTCAAACCCTTAACGGGCTGTTTTTT.

V and J are TRBV3-1 (or the pseudogene TRBV3-2) and TRBJ2-1; 8 bases map to TRBD2. The germline gives CDR1 LGHDT, CDR2 YNNKEL (reference sequence). J lost 6 bases, V lost 4 bases, and 2 bases had no gene match. This CDR3 region has 13 residues. Here the CDR3 DNA reads TGTGCCAGCAGCCCACGGGGGGGCAATGAGCAGTTCTTC. Its translation is CASSPRGGNEQFF.

The chain is built from TRBV19 and TRBJ2-2; D is perhaps TRBD2 (5 bases). The CDR3 consists of 14 residues. V gave up 7 bases and J gave up 1 base, with 10 bases separating them. Germline loops: CDR1 LNHDA, CDR2 SQIVND (reference sequence). In DNA form, the CDR3 reads TGTGCCAGTATCGGGCGGGTGAACACCGGGGAGCTGTTTTTT. Translating gives CASIGRVNTGELFF.

This chain uses TRBV4-2 with TRBJ2-1; 11 bases align to TRBD2. CDR3 length: 15 residues. Trimming at V came to 1 base and at J to 7 bases, leaving 3 bases not matched to a gene. Per the germline V gene, CDR1 is LGHNA and CDR2 is YNFKEQ. DNA of the CDR3: TGTGCCAGCAGCCAAGGTAGCGGGAGGGGAAATGAGCAGTTCTTC. Its translation is CASSQGSGRGNEQFF.

The V call is TRBV27, the J call TRBJ1-2, with 11 bases matching TRBD1. The CDR3 is 16 residues long. CDR1 and CDR2 (germline): MNHEY, SMNVEV (reference sequence). J gave up 1 base and V 4 bases, and 5 bases lay outside the gene matches. The CDR3 coding sequence is TGTGCCAGCAGTTCTCCTGGGACAGGGGGTAACTATGGCTACACCTTC. Translation gives CASSSPGTGGNYGYTF.

The chain couples TRBV5-1 to TRBJ1-4; D is perhaps TRBD1 (6 bases). The CDR3 totals 15 residues. The V and J ends lost 4 bases and 7 bases respectively, with 17 bases between them. Germline V lookup: CDR1 SGHRS, CDR2 YFSETQ. The CDR3 nucleotides read TGCGCCAGCAGCCCGGGAGGGGACACCGGTGAAAAACTGTTTTTT. As protein: CASSPGGDTGEKLFF.

The chain combines TRBV28 with TRBJ2-2; 8 bases are a match to TRBD2. Germline trimming cut 8 bases from V and 5 bases from J; bases unmatched to any gene: 4. The CDR3 spans 13 residues. CDR1 is MDHEN, CDR2 SYDVKM, per germline. This CDR3 is CASCSGGTGELFF. CDR3 DNA sequence: TGTGCCAGCTGCAGCGGGGGTACCGGGGAGCTGTTTTTT.

The chain is built from TRBV7-6 and TRBJ2-1, with D maybe TRBD1 (6 bases). Germline CDR1 SGHVS, CDR2 FNYEAQ. The CDR3 consists of 14 residues. The V gene lost 5 bases and the J gene lost 8 bases, with 16 bases spanning the gap. CDR3 nucleotide sequence: TGTGCCAGCAGCAGGGGGTTAGAGGGCTATGAGCAGTTCTTC. It specifies CASSRGLEGYEQFF.

The J gene is TRBJ2-4, the V gene TRBV6-2 or TRBV6-3; tentatively, D is TRBD2 (5 bases). Germline V gene sequence: CDR1 MNHEY, CDR2 SVGEGT. CDR3 length equals 17 residues. V was cut by 4 bases and J by 2 bases, with 18 bases left in between. The CDR3 DNA reads TGTGCCAGCAGTTCCTCCCGACGGACTTCGTCCAAAAACATTCAGTACTTC. Translating gives CASSSSRRTSSKNIQYF.